Each of the 28 T cell receptor beta chains below was sequenced from the same sample in a study of T-cell memory formation after mild COVID-19 (dated by TCRdb to 2020 to 2022). Libraries were built with 5' RACE. The instrument was an Illumina NovaSeq 6000. TCRdb reprocessing: public reads trimmed at Q25 with fastp, clones called with MiXCR, in-frame beta chains kept. A single entry per CDR3 protein holds the most common genes and DNA from its merged rows. The sample table records around 320,000 distinct CDR3 sequences; approximately 20% of these occur just once. Over 20% of the sample goes to the ten largest clones. What was sequenced was PBMCs or a T cell subset sorted from them (not recorded which). The receptors stem from a man in his late teens or twenties who had mild COVID-19 (a few samples of this study predate the infection). The sample titles of this study are shuffled in the database, so cell type and time point are left out; the donor was told from shared clones.

The V and J genes are TRBV20-1 and TRBJ2-1; no firm D call. CDR3 length equals 12 residues. Per germline, CDR1 DFQATT and CDR2 SNEGSKA (reference sequence). V was cut by 0 bases and J by 8 bases, with 8 bases left in between. CDR3 bases: TGCAGTGCTAGAGATGGAAGAGATGAGCAGTTCTTC. Translation gives CSARDGRDEQFF.

The chain carries TRBV7-2 and TRBJ2-1; D is undetermined. The CDR3 is 12 residues long. In germline, CDR1 is SGHTA, CDR2 FQGNSA. The V gene lost 1 base and the J gene lost 6 bases, with 4 bases spanning the gap. CDR3 in amino acids: CASSLDLNEQFF. CDR3 nucleotide sequence: TGTGCCAGCAGCTTAGACCTCAATGAGCAGTTCTTC.

The chain combines TRBV7-9 with TRBJ2-1; D call uncertain. This CDR3 spans 14 amino acids. Trimming took 5 bases from V and 6 from J, leaving 14 bases between them. CDR1 is SEHNR and CDR2 is FQNEAQ in the germline V gene (reference sequence). CDR3 amino acids: CASSPNLESNEQFF. The CDR3 DNA reads as TGTGCCAGCAGCCCGAACCTAGAATCCAATGAGCAGTTCTTC.

V usage is TRBV20-1 and J usage is TRBJ2-1; D gene ambiguous. Trimming removed 1 base at V and 10 bases at J, with 14 bases between. Germline assignment: CDR1 DFQATT and CDR2 SNEGSKA (reference sequence). The CDR3 sequence is 13 residues long. CDR3 DNA: TGCAGTGCTAGAGGTACGGCGTTGGGAGAGCAGTTCTTC. Its translation: CSARGTALGEQFF.

The chain is built from TRBV12-3 or TRBV12-4 and TRBJ2-4; no clear D. With 3 bases removed from V and 6 bases from J, the gap between germline ends came to 6 bases. The CDR3 runs 12 residues. The CDR3 sequence: CASSFKRNIQYF. The CDR3 region has the DNA TGTGCCAGCAGTTTCAAGAGAAACATTCAGTACTTC.

This clonotype was detected a few times. The CDR3 spells CASSQEVVGSRGNEQYF. CDR3 in DNA: TGCGCCAGCAGCCAAGAGGTGGTGGGGTCCAGGGGCAACGAGCAGTACTTC. The genes are TRBV4-3 and TRBJ2-7; D may be TRBD1 (6 bases). Trimming left V 0 bases short and J 5 bases short, with 20 bases between. Germline V gene lookup returns CDR1 LGHNA and CDR2 YSLEER. The CDR3 sequence is 17 residues long.

J is TRBJ2-7 and V is TRBV5-6; 8 positions agree with TRBD1. Germline V CDR1 and CDR2: SGHDT, YYEEEE. V gave up 4 bases and J gave up 4 bases; unmatched junction bases: 13. The CDR3 runs 16 residues. Written as DNA, the CDR3 is TGTGCCAGCAGCCAGGAGGTCCGCAGGGGGCATTACGAGCAGTACTTC. Protein product: CASSQEVRRGHYEQYF.

V gene TRBV6-6 combines with J gene TRBJ2-2, with a weak D call TRBD2 (6 bases). The V gene's germline CDR1 is MNHNY and CDR2 SVGAGI (reference sequence). The CDR3 sequence is 15 residues long. V dropped 4 bases and J dropped 4 bases, with 13 bases sitting between them. The CDR3 nucleotides read TGTGCCAGCAGTTCGGGACTCAGCTTCACCGGGGAGCTGTTTTTT. It yields the protein CASSSGLSFTGELFF.

The chain joins TRBV7-2 to TRBJ2-1, with D uncertain. V lost 5 bases to trimming and J lost 5 bases, with 13 bases between them. The CDR3 is 14 amino acids. Germline-derived CDR1 and CDR2 are SGHTA and FQGNSA. Here the CDR3 DNA reads TGTGCCAGCAGCGTCGTGGTCGGTGACAATGAGCAGTTCTTC. Its translation is CASSVVVGDNEQFF.

The chain carries TRBV7-6 and TRBJ1-5, with unresolved D. V gave up 1 base and J gave up 3 bases, with 7 bases separating them. The germline CDR1 and CDR2 sequences are SGHVS and FNYEAQ. The CDR3 has 14 amino acids. The CDR3 spells CASSLEPINQPQHF. CDR3 in DNA: TGTGCCAGCAGCTTAGAACCGATCAATCAGCCCCAGCATTTT.

The genes are TRBV24-1 and TRBJ2-3; D is perhaps TRBD1 (7 bases). The CDR3 runs to 15 residues. The germline V gene encodes CDR1 KGHDR and CDR2 SFDVKD. Trimming pared 5 bases from V and 3 bases from J, leaving 14 bases between. The CDR3 DNA follows: TGTGCCACCAGTGCCTGGACAGGAGGGACAGATACGCAGTATTTT. Translating it yields CATSAWTGGTDTQYF.

In this sample, this clonotype turned up a few times. CDR3: CASSSAGTAYEQYV. CDR3 bases: TGTGCCAGCAGCTCCGCCGGGACAGCCTACGAGCAGTACGTC. The V call is TRBV7-9, the J call TRBJ2-7, with 7 positions matching TRBD1. The CDR3 contains 14 residues. The V and J ends lost 4 bases and 2 bases, in that order; junction bases with no gene match: 5. Germline V CDR1 and CDR2: SEHNR, FQNEAQ (reference sequence).

The chain employs TRBV10-3 and TRBJ2-5; 7 bases match TRBD2. CDR1 ENHRY and CDR2 SYGVKD come from the germline V gene. The CDR3 is made up of 13 amino acids. With 10 bases clipped from V and 5 bases from J, the junction kept 10 bases outside the gene matches. The CDR3 DNA follows: TGTGCCACCGGGTCCGGGGGAGGGGAGACCCAGTACTTC. As protein: CATGSGGGETQYF.

The chain has TRBV29-1 and TRBJ2-3; no firm D call. V lost 6 bases and J lost 5, with 15 bases in between. The germline V gene has CDR1 SQVTM and CDR2 ANQGSEA. The CDR3 contains 13 residues. CDR3 coding DNA: TGCAGCGTCGTTCGGAATTTGATAGATACGCAGTATTTT. Its translation is CSVVRNLIDTQYF.

The V and J genes are TRBV6-5 and TRBJ2-1; maybe TRBD2 (5 bases). The CDR3 runs 14 residues. Germline V CDR1 and CDR2: MNHEY, SVGAGI. The V and J ends lost 0 bases and 6 bases respectively, with 9 bases between them. Written as DNA, the CDR3 is TGTGCCAGCAGTTACTCGAGGGTGCTCAATGAGCAGTTCTTC. Protein product: CASSYSRVLNEQFF.

The chain recombines TRBV5-4 with TRBJ2-5; 7 bases line up with TRBD1. V lost 4 bases, J lost 2 bases, and 11 bases stayed unmatched. Germline V CDR1 and CDR2: SGHNT, YYREEE (reference sequence). This CDR3 has 16 residues. The CDR3 spells CASSPDGPGQQETQYF. For the CDR3, the DNA is TGTGCCAGCAGCCCCGACGGCCCGGGACAGCAAGAGACCCAGTACTTC.

The chain joins TRBV7-9 to TRBJ2-3; D is uncertain. Germline lookup yields CDR1 SEHNR and CDR2 FQNEAQ (reference sequence). This CDR3 contains 11 residues. Trimming took 10 bases from V and 5 from J, leaving 10 bases between them. The CDR3 DNA reads as TGTGCCATCTCCCAGGTAGATACGCAGTATTTT. Protein: CAISQVDTQYF.

Only a few counts were recorded for this clonotype. This rearrangement joins TRBV5-6 to TRBJ1-4, with no clear D. Trimming stripped 4 bases from V and 7 bases from J, with 11 bases between. Germline CDR1 SGHDT, CDR2 YYEEEE. CDR3 length equals 13 residues. The CDR3 region has the DNA TGTGCCAGCAGCCTAGGGATGCCTGAAAAACTGTTTTTT. It specifies CASSLGMPEKLFF.

J is TRBJ2-4 and V is TRBV5-4, with a weak D call TRBD1 (5 bases). From germline, CDR1 is SGHNT and CDR2 YYREEE (reference sequence). The CDR3 length is 14 residues. Trimming pared 2 bases from V and 4 bases from J, leaving 10 bases between. The CDR3 DNA reads as TGTGCCAGCAGCTTAGGGGTGGGAAAAAACATTCAGTACTTC. Translation: CASSLGVGKNIQYF.

This clonotype has a count of ten or more. V is TRBV6-5 and J is TRBJ2-7; D is possibly TRBD1 (6 bases). CDR1 and CDR2 (germline): MNHEY, SVGAGI. The V end was cut by 8 bases, the J end by 3 bases, with 11 bases between. The CDR3 runs to 12 residues. The CDR3 DNA reads TGTGCCAGCCCTATCAGGGGCTACGAGCAGTACGTC. Translated, it gives CASPIRGYEQYV.

This clonotype was picked up one time. V is TRBV4-1 and J is TRBJ2-5; 9 bases are shared with TRBD1. The CDR3 sequence is 15 residues long. Germline CDR1 and CDR2: MGHRA and YSYEKL. Trimming cost V 4 bases and J 3 bases; bases outside gene matches: 6. In nucleotides, the CDR3 is TGCGCCAGCAGCCCCGAGGGACAGGGAGAAGAGACCCAGTACTTC. Translation gives CASSPEGQGEETQYF.

The V and J genes are TRBV5-4 and TRBJ2-2, with D uncertain. Germline CDR1 is SGHNT and CDR2 is YYREEE (reference sequence). V was cut by 3 bases and J by 0 bases, with 15 bases left in between. CDR3 length: 17 residues. The CDR3 DNA is TGTGCCAGCAGCTCTGCGAGCAGTGCCGCGAACACCGGGGAGCTGTTTTTT. It specifies CASSSASSAANTGELFF.

This chain connects TRBV19 to TRBJ2-1, with no clear D. The CDR3 consists of 16 residues. V lost 3 bases and J 0 bases, leaving 12 bases between the germline ends. Germline V gene sequence: CDR1 LNHDA, CDR2 SQIVND (reference sequence). The CDR3 DNA sequence: TGTGCCAGTAGTATCGGCGGCAGGACCTCCTACAATGAGCAGTTCTTC. Protein sequence: CASSIGGRTSYNEQFF. Full variable domain (rest looked up from reference TRBV19 and TRBJ2-1): DGGITQSPKYLFRKEGQNVTLSCEQNLNHDAMYWYRQDPGQGLRLIYYSQIVNDFQKGDIAEGYSVSREKKESFPLTVTSAQKNPTAFYLCASSIGGRTSYNEQFFGPGTRLTVL.

This clonotype was recorded a few times. The chain couples TRBV7-6 to TRBJ2-3; 7 bases line up with TRBD1. The ends lost 2 bases at V and 1 base at J; junction bases unmatched: 9. In germline, CDR1 is SGHVS, CDR2 FNYEAQ. The CDR3 consists of 17 residues. The CDR3 sequence: CASSLLQGLSGTDTQYF. The CDR3 nucleotides are TGTGCCAGCAGCTTACTACAGGGGCTGAGCGGCACAGATACGCAGTATTTT.

This clonotype occurred a few times. The chain links TRBV7-2 to TRBJ2-7, with D perhaps TRBD1 (6 bases). CDR1 is SGHTA and CDR2 is FQGNSA in the germline V gene. The CDR3 contains 13 residues. The germline V and J ends were trimmed by 8 bases and 5 bases, with 16 bases remaining between them. The CDR3 DNA follows: TGTGCCAGCGGTCGGGACAATGGCGACGAGCAGTACTTC. It yields the protein CASGRDNGDEQYF.

V gene TRBV7-2 combines with J gene TRBJ2-6; D not resolved. The germline V gene encodes CDR1 SGHTA and CDR2 FQGNSA. V was clipped by 4 bases and J by 0 bases, with 16 bases between them. The CDR3 spans 18 residues. The CDR3 sequence is CASSSQSGSYSGANVLTF. For the CDR3, the DNA is TGTGCCAGCAGCTCCCAGTCGGGTTCCTACTCTGGGGCCAACGTCCTGACTTTC. Filled out from reference TRBV7-2 and TRBJ2-6, the complete variable domain reads GAGVSQSPSNKVTEKGKDVELRCDPISGHTALYWYRQSLGQGLEFLIYFQGNSAPDKSGLPSDRFSAERTGGSVSTLTIQRTQQEDSAVYLCASSSQSGSYSGANVLTFGAGSRLTVL.

This clonotype turned up a few times. The chain has TRBV29-1 and TRBJ2-5; D is ambiguous. Germline V gives CDR1 SQVTM, CDR2 ANQGSEA. The CDR3 is 12 amino acids. V dropped 5 bases and J dropped 7 bases, with 14 bases sitting between them. The CDR3 sequence: CSVQGPARTQYF. CDR3 bases: TGCAGCGTTCAAGGGCCCGCCCGGACCCAGTACTTC. Combining the CDR3 with reference TRBV29-1 and TRBJ2-5 gives the whole variable domain SAVISQKPSRDICQRGTSLTIQCQVDSQVTMMFWYRQQPGQSLTLIATANQGSEATYESGFVIDKFPISRPNLTFSTLTVSNMSPEDSSIYLCSVQGPARTQYFGPGTRLLVL.

This clonotype was found once. This sequence joins TRBV12-3 or TRBV12-4 and TRBJ1-6, with 9 nucleotides matching TRBD1. This CDR3 region has 15 residues. V was pared by 6 bases and J by 5 bases, with 5 bases of the junction left unmatched. The CDR3: CASSKGQGDNSPLHF. The CDR3 DNA reads TGTGCCAGCAGCAAGGGACAGGGAGATAATTCACCCCTCCACTTT.